The 8 T cell receptor beta chains listed next were all sequenced from one sample in a study of monozygotic twins with inflammatory bowel disease. Reprocessing the 5' RACE reads, TCRdb reports a single entry for every CDR3 protein and omits DNA. The repertoire shows just over 300,000 distinct CDR3 sequences; the top ten hold 5% to 6%. The sample was blood. The receptors were sampled from a human donor with ulcerative colitis or Crohn's disease, or a healthy co-twin of an affected twin (not recorded which).

The chain joins TRBV14 to TRBJ2-7. The germline gives CDR1 SGHDN, CDR2 FVKESK. This CDR3 has 16 amino acids. The CDR3 here is CASSHQRQRAPYEQYF.

The V gene is TRBV18, the J gene TRBJ2-5. Germline-derived CDR1 and CDR2 are KGHSH and LQKENI. The CDR3 contains 11 residues. CDR3 in amino acids: CASTWEETQYF. The entire variable domain, with the rest obtained from reference TRBV18 and TRBJ2-5, is as follows: NAGVMQNPRHLVRRRGQEARLRCSPMKGHSHVYWYRQLPEEGLKFMVYLQKENIIDESGMPKERFSAEFPKEGPSILRIQQVVRGDSAAYFCASTWEETQYFGPGTRLLVL.

J is TRBJ2-7 and V is TRBV4-2; there is no DNA to check the TCRdb D call of TRBD1. The CDR3 has 11 residues. The germline V gene encodes CDR1 LGHNA and CDR2 YNFKEQ. The CDR3 is CASSQSGKQYF.

The J gene is TRBJ2-7, the V gene TRBV5-1; TCRdb's D call of TRBD1 is untestable without DNA. This CDR3 contains 15 residues. The germline gives CDR1 SGHRS, CDR2 YFSETQ. The chain's CDR3 is CASSLDQGRIYEQYF.

The rearrangement uses TRBV12-3 or TRBV12-4 and TRBJ2-1; without DNA, the TCRdb call of TRBD2 cannot be checked. The CDR3 contains 15 residues. CDR3 protein: CASRRLAGGRDEQFF.

V gene TRBV6-2 or TRBV6-3 combines with J gene TRBJ2-7; the D gene TCRdb calls, TRBD1, cannot be checked with no DNA. The germline gives CDR1 MNHEY, CDR2 SVGEGT. This CDR3 contains 14 residues. This CDR3 is CASSYSSGPGEQYF.

V gene TRBV28 combines with J gene TRBJ2-7. The CDR3 loop spans 16 amino acids. Germline assignment: CDR1 MDHEN and CDR2 SYDVKM. The CDR3 reads CASTPSLVHSVYEQYF. The variable domain in full, with the rest retrieved from reference TRBV28 and TRBJ2-7, is DVKVTQSSRYLVKRTGEKVFLECVQDMDHENMFWYRQDPGLGLRLIYFSYDVKMKEKGDIPEGYSVSREKKERFSLILESASTNQTSMYLCASTPSLVHSVYEQYFGPGTRLTVT.

The chain uses TRBV9 and TRBJ2-7; TCRdb's D call of TRBD2 is untestable without DNA. Germline CDR1 and CDR2: SGDLS and YYNGEE. The length of the CDR3 is 15 residues. The CDR3 sequence is CASSVDGLAGYEQYF.